This entry lists 4 T cell receptor beta chains sequenced from one sample in a study of T cells after yellow fever vaccination. TCRdb processed the 5' RACE reads anew with MiXCR; each CDR3 protein has one entry. The profile shows about 10,000 distinct CDR3 sequences, around 4.8% of them singletons. This material consisted of PBMCs, either bulk or a sorted T-cell subset (CD4+, CD8+, memory, or dextramer-sorted; not recorded which), taken more than 14 days after the first yellow fever vaccination. The receptors come from a young man who received the YFV17D yellow fever vaccine.

The sample holds many counts of this clonotype. The rearrangement links TRBV12-3 or TRBV12-4 to TRBJ1-5; 7 bases match TRBD1. Trimming cost V 4 bases and J 4 bases; bases outside gene matches: 7. The CDR3 loop spans 15 amino acids. The CDR3 here is CASSSGTAENQPQHF. The CDR3 DNA sequence: TGTGCCAGCAGTTCCGGGACAGCTGAGAATCAGCCCCAGCATTTT.

In this sample, this clonotype turned up many times. This rearrangement joins TRBV7-8 to TRBJ2-7, with TRBD2 matching 13 bases. The germline CDR1 and CDR2 sequences are SGHVS and FQNEAQ. Germline trimming cut 4 bases from V and 2 bases from J; bases unmatched to any gene: 2. This CDR3 is 15 amino acids long. The CDR3 region has the DNA TGTGCCAGCAGCTGGACTAGCGGGGGCCCCTACGAGCAGTACGTC. Translated, it gives CASSWTSGGPYEQYV.

This clonotype ranks as medium-sized (0.01 to 0.1%). This chain uses TRBV12-3 or TRBV12-4 with TRBJ2-3, with D perhaps TRBD2 (6 bases). There are 14 residues in the CDR3. The V end was cut by 2 bases, the J end by 4 bases, with 10 bases between. The DNA of the CDR3 is TGTGCCAGCAGTTTACAGGAGGGCGCAGATACGCAGTATTTT. Its protein product is CASSLQEGADTQYF.

By sample fraction, this clonotype is medium-sized. The rearrangement links TRBV5-1 to TRBJ2-1; 9 bases fit TRBD1. From germline, CDR1 is SGHRS and CDR2 YFSETQ. The CDR3 runs to 15 residues. Trimming took 4 bases from V and 1 from J; bases not matched to a gene: 3. This CDR3 is CASSRDRVSYNEQFF. CDR3 bases: TGCGCCAGCAGCCGGGACAGGGTTTCCTACAATGAGCAGTTCTTC.